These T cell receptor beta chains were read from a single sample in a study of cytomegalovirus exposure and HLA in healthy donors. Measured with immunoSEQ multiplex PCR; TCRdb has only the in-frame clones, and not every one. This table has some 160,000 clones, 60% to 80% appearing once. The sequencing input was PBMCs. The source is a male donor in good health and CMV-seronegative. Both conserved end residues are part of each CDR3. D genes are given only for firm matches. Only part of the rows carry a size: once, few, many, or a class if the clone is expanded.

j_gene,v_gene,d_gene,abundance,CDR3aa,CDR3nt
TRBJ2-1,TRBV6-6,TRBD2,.,CASKGRTSGIYEQFF,TGTGCCAGCAAAGGACGGACTAGCGGGATATATGAGCAGTTCTTC
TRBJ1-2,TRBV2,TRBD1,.,CAIFPDRGAVGYTF,TGTGCCATTTTCCCGGACAGGGGGGCAGTTGGCTACACCTTC
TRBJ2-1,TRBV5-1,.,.,CASSLGDSGSYNEQFF,TGCGCCAGCAGCTTGGGGGACTCCGGCTCCTACAATGAGCAGTTCTTC
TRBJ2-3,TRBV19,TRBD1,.,CASSKRTGGTDTQYF,TGTGCCAGTAGTAAGCGGACAGGAGGAACAGATACGCAGTATTTT
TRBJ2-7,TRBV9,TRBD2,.,CASSPRPGTSGGLSYEQYF,TGTGCCAGCAGCCCCCGCCCTGGGACTAGCGGGGGCCTATCCTACGAGCAGTACTTC
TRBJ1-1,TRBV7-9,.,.,CASSPQGFPTEAFF,TGTGCCAGCAGCCCACAGGGTTTTCCCACTGAAGCTTTCTTT
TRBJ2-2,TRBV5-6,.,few,CASSSTTRWFTGELFF,TGTGCCAGCAGCTCAACCACCAGGTGGTTCACCGGGGAGCTGTTTTTT
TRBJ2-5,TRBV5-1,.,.,CASSLGVVETQYF,TGCGCCAGCAGCTTGGGAGTCGTAGAGACCCAGTACTTC
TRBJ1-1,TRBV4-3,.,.,CASSQDRQYTEAFF,TGCGCCAGCAGCCAGGACCGACAGTACACTGAAGCTTTCTTT
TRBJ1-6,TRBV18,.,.,CASSPQGPATNSPLHF,TGTGCCAGCTCACCACAGGGGCCGGCAACAAATTCACCCCTCCACTTT
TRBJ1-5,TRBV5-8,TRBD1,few,CASSLEPGQGDRQPQHF,TGTGCCAGCAGCTTGGAACCGGGACAGGGAGATCGTCAGCCCCAGCATTTT
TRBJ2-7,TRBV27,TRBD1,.,CASSWKDRVWDEQYF,TGTGCCAGCAGTTGGAAGGACAGGGTCTGGGACGAGCAGTACTTC
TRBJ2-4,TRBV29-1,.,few,CSVGSREGYKNIQYF,TGCAGCGTGGGGTCGAGGGAAGGGTACAAAAACATTCAGTACTTT
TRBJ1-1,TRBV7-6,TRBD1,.,CASSSEQGAAAFF,TGTGCCAGCAGCTCCGAACAGGGGGCCGCGGCTTTCTTT